A selection of T cell receptor beta chains follows, all from one sample in a study of cytomegalovirus exposure and HLA in healthy donors. The method was immunoSEQ multiplex PCR; TCRdb's version includes in-frame clones alone and lacks a portion of them. The sample has about 200,000 clones; roughly 86% are singletons. The sequenced material came from PBMCs. Source of these receptors: a woman between 18 and 29 years old in good health and CMV-seronegative. CDR3s include the opening cysteine and the closing phenylalanine or tryptophan. A row's size may be missing; if present it is once, few, many or a size class.

size	V	J	CDR3
-	TRBV7-3	TRBJ2-2	CASSPPILAGNTGELFF
-	TRBV7-2	TRBJ2-2	CASSFRTLGGEELFF
-	TRBV12-5	TRBJ2-5	CASGKTGGLETQYF
few	TRBV6-1	TRBJ1-1	CASSESYTEAFF
-	TRBV27	TRBJ2-2	CASSLSQGFLLGELFF
-	TRBV7-9	TRBJ2-5	CASSQGRAGETQYF
-	TRBV30	TRBJ1-1	CAYSGQGETEAFF
few	TRBV5-1	TRBJ2-2	CASQYALASFSGTGELFF
few	TRBV7-9	TRBJ1-2	CASSLGENGYTF
once	TRBV19	TRBJ2-7	CASSKRTGTYEQYF
-	TRBV10-3	TRBJ1-2	CAIKSGTGKTYGYTF
-	TRBV15	TRBJ2-4	CATSPRLAQAKNIQYF
-	TRBV6-1	TRBJ1-3	CASSVSNRISGNTIYF
-	TRBV4-1	TRBJ2-3	CASSQEGGGASTDTQYF
-	TRBV7-9	TRBJ1-1	CAGGTSTNTEAFF
-	TRBV19	TRBJ1-5	CASPTRVHSNQPQHF
-	TRBV6-4	TRBJ2-1	CASSESGTPSGNEQFF
-	TRBV7-6	TRBJ2-7	CASSPLAATPYEQYF
-	TRBV18	TRBJ1-3	CASSPRTLGTAGNTIYF
once	TRBV12-5	TRBJ2-5	CASGSGTSGGRTETQYF
few	TRBV5-1	TRBJ2-7	CASSLGQPRREQYF
-	TRBV15	TRBJ2-1	CATSTEAESYNEQFF
-	TRBV2	TRBJ1-1	CASTRDSNTEAFF
-	TRBV18	TRBJ2-7	CASSLRTSLVREQYF
-	TRBV5-4	TRBJ1-2	CASSETGQNYGYTF
-	TRBV13	TRBJ1-3	CASSLGRVSNTIYF
-	TRBV6-1	TRBJ2-7	CASSEWVSGSDEQYF
-	TRBV2	TRBJ2-2	CASSGGGSNTGELFF
few	TRBV9	TRBJ2-1	CASSVAPNRGLVLDEQFF
-	TRBV5-4	TRBJ2-2	CASSLGQGIINTGELFF
-	TRBV5-3	TRBJ2-1	CARSFPLDRAGFNNEQFF
-	TRBV5-6	TRBJ2-7	CASSLSGAGAYEQYF
-	TRBV25-1	TRBJ2-3	CASSEWVAGGDTDTQYF
-	TRBV6-4	TRBJ2-7	CASRSLDEQYF
-	TRBV5-4	TRBJ2-7	CASSFIGPYEQYF
-	TRBV5-4	TRBJ2-4	CASSSGLAGHAKNIQYF
-	TRBV6-5	TRBJ1-1	CASSSQGAGATEAFF
-	TRBV2	TRBJ2-5	CASSEDLAGAETQYF
-	TRBV2	TRBJ2-2	CASSPTYSNTGELFF
-	TRBV19	TRBJ1-4	CASGPGGGEKLFF
-	TRBV7-2	TRBJ2-2	CASTLTAGTSGTGELFF
-	TRBV6-5	TRBJ2-3	CASSSGTGEADTQYF
-	TRBV30	TRBJ2-1	CAWSTPLGTRYNEQFF
-	TRBV7-9	TRBJ2-2	CASSLGGDTGELFF
-	TRBV6-5	TRBJ1-3	CASSYGQGTGNTIYF
-	TRBV20-1	TRBJ2-7	CSASSGEQYF
-	TRBV19	TRBJ2-1	CASSTGGIYNEQFF
-	TRBV4-2	TRBJ2-1	CASSQETGTRSYNEQFF
-	TRBV15	TRBJ1-1	CATSRDLGTENTEAFF
-	TRBV6-1	TRBJ1-1	CASSLWGRDTEAFF
-	TRBV4-2	TRBJ2-3	CASSPSGGAADTQYF